This entry lists 29 T cell receptor beta chains sequenced from one sample in a study of neurological immune-mediated disorders. Using its own MiXCR run on the 5' RACE reads, TCRdb lists one record per CDR3 protein. The table has around 14,000 distinct CDR3 sequences, around 9.3% seen once; the top ten hold around 25%. Sequenced sample: PBMCs. The source is a woman between 40 and 55 years old in good health.

This clonotype was detected ten times or more. V and J are TRBV20-1 and TRBJ2-1, with TRBD2 matching 7 bases. V shed 6 bases and J 5 bases; nucleotides not matched to a gene: 7. Per the germline V gene, CDR1 is DFQATT and CDR2 is SNEGSKA (reference sequence). This CDR3 is 13 amino acids long. The CDR3 region has the DNA TGCAGTGCAGGGGACTACCGTGACAATGAGCAGTTCTTC. Encoded protein: CSAGDYRDNEQFF.

This clonotype was seen ten or more times. The CDR3 is CASSPPVGTSVYEQFF. The CDR3 bases are TGTGCCAGCTCACCACCAGTCGGGACTAGCGTTTATGAGCAGTTCTTC. The genes are TRBV18 and TRBJ2-1; 10 positions match TRBD2. Germline assignment: CDR1 KGHSH and CDR2 LQKENI. The CDR3 length is 16 residues. With 0 bases clipped from V and 8 bases from J, the junction kept 7 bases outside the gene matches.

This clonotype appeared many times. The V call is TRBV5-1, the J call TRBJ2-5; 8 nucleotides align to TRBD2. Germline CDR1 SGHRS, CDR2 YFSETQ. Trimming at V came to 0 bases and at J to 1 base, leaving 5 bases not matched to a gene. CDR3 length: 16 residues. CDR3 DNA sequence: TGCGCCAGCAGCTTGGGGCTAGCGGGTTCCCAAGAGACCCAGTACTTC. Amino acid sequence: CASSLGLAGSQETQYF. Based on the CDR3 plus reference TRBV5-1 and TRBJ2-5, the full variable domain is KAGVTQTPRYLIKTRGQQVTLSCSPISGHRSVSWYQQTPGQGLQFLFEYFSETQRNKGNFPGRFSGRQFSNSRSEMNVSTLELGDSALYLCASSLGLAGSQETQYFGPGTRLLVL.

This clonotype occurred many times. Just one base apart from a much larger clone, this may be a read error. V and J are TRBV18 and TRBJ2-1, with 9 bases aligning to TRBD1. This CDR3 comprises 15 residues. Per the germline V gene, CDR1 is KGHSH and CDR2 is LQKENI. This CDR3 is CTSSREQGAFNEQFF. The CDR3 DNA sequence: TGTACCAGCTCACGGGAACAGGGGGCGTTTAATGAGCAGTTCTTC.

There are a few counts of this clonotype. This chain uses TRBV27 with TRBJ1-1; no clear D gene. The germline V and J ends were trimmed by 2 bases and 6 bases, with 10 bases remaining between them. Germline CDR1 and CDR2: MNHEY and SMNVEV (reference sequence). This CDR3 comprises 13 residues. The DNA of the CDR3 is TGTGCCAGCAGTTTAGGTTTTCGGGCTGAAGCTTTCTTT. Its translation: CASSLGFRAEAFF.

The table lists this clonotype with many counts. This chain connects TRBV20-1 to TRBJ2-1; D is possibly TRBD1 (5 bases). Germline CDR1 and CDR2: DFQATT and SNEGSKA (reference sequence). Trimming cost V 6 bases and J 2 bases, with 23 bases left between them. CDR3 size: 17 residues. The CDR3 region has the DNA TGCAGTGCCAGATCGGAGCTACAGAGGACAACCTACAATGAGCAGTTCTTC. Residues: CSARSELQRTTYNEQFF.

This clonotype was seen repeatedly, ten times or more. J is TRBJ1-5 and V is TRBV20-1; possible D gene TRBD1, 5 bases. The V gene's germline CDR1 is DFQATT and CDR2 SNEGSKA (reference sequence). This CDR3 spans 16 amino acids. V was trimmed by 3 bases and J by 0 bases, leaving 15 bases between them. The CDR3 nucleotides are TGCAGTGCTAGCTCCCCCCTAGGGGATAGCAATCAGCCCCAGCATTTT. As protein: CSASSPLGDSNQPQHF.

This clonotype was detected ten times or more. V gene TRBV6-1 combines with J gene TRBJ1-1, with a possible D match to TRBD1 (6 bases). The CDR3 length is 14 residues. The germline gives CDR1 MNHNS, CDR2 SASEGT. V dropped 4 bases and J dropped 4 bases, with 13 bases sitting between them. The CDR3 coding sequence is TGTGCCAGCAGTGTGGAGGGGGGAGGCACTGAAGCTTTCTTT. The encoded protein is CASSVEGGGTEAFF.

This clonotype was counted at least ten times. The rearrangement links TRBV12-3 or TRBV12-4 to TRBJ1-1, with D unresolved. V lost 2 bases and J lost 7, with 8 bases in between. The CDR3 extends over 12 amino acids. The CDR3 loop is CASSLYPGEAFF. Here the CDR3 DNA reads TGTGCCAGCAGTTTATATCCCGGTGAAGCTTTCTTT.

This clonotype was counted at least ten times. The chain employs TRBV7-8 and TRBJ1-2; 7 bases are a match to TRBD1. The CDR3 is 16 residues long. The V gene end was trimmed by 0 bases and the J gene end by 3 bases; junction bases not matched to a gene: 7. Germline assignment: CDR1 SGHVS and CDR2 FQNEAQ. The CDR3 DNA reads TGTGCCAGCAGCTTAGCGAGGGGGCTATTGGACTATGGCTACACCTTC. Residues: CASSLARGLLDYGYTF. Variable domain in full (rest from reference TRBV7-8 and TRBJ1-2): GAGVSQSPRYKVAKRGQDVALRCDPISGHVSLFWYQQALGQGPEFLTYFQNEAQLDKSGLPSDRFFAERPEGSVSTLKIQRTQQEDSAVYLCASSLARGLLDYGYTFGSGTRLTVV.

This clonotype was counted many times. The rearrangement links TRBV20-1 to TRBJ2-3; 7 bases map to TRBD1. The V and J ends lost 1 base and 4 bases, in that order; junction bases with no gene match: 5. The CDR3 is 14 residues long. The germline CDR1 and CDR2 sequences are DFQATT and SNEGSKA (reference sequence). CDR3: CSARVGQGADTQYF. The CDR3 DNA reads as TGCAGTGCTAGAGTCGGGCAGGGGGCAGATACGCAGTATTTT.

This clonotype was detected ten times or more. The chain employs TRBV6-5 and TRBJ2-2; TRBD1 is a possible D gene (6 bases). The V end was cut by 4 bases, the J end by 5 bases, with 11 bases between. Germline V lookup: CDR1 MNHEY, CDR2 SVGAGI. The CDR3 covers 14 residues. CDR3: CASSSHRATGELFF. In nucleotides, the CDR3 is TGTGCCAGCAGTTCCCACAGGGCTACCGGGGAGCTGTTTTTT.

The table lists this clonotype with many counts. This chain joins TRBV6-5 and TRBJ1-2; 12 bases line up with TRBD1. V was clipped by 7 bases and J by 4 bases; unmatched bases: 10. In germline, CDR1 is MNHEY, CDR2 SVGAGI. The CDR3 runs 16 residues. CDR3 residues: CASTYSGTGGIYGYTF. The DNA for the CDR3 is TGTGCCAGCACCTATTCCGGGACAGGGGGCATCTATGGCTACACCTTC.

This clonotype was detected many times. V and J are TRBV29-1 and TRBJ1-1; D remains unclear. Between the trimmed V and J ends, which lost 3 bases and 5 bases, there was a span of 10 bases. Germline values: CDR1 SQVTM, CDR2 ANQGSEA. This CDR3 comprises 12 residues. The CDR3 here is CSVDGVWTEAFF. CDR3 nucleotides: TGCAGCGTTGATGGGGTTTGGACTGAAGCTTTCTTT.

This clonotype has at least ten counts. The V gene is TRBV6-5, the J gene TRBJ2-7; TRBD2 might be the D (5 bases). The length of the CDR3 is 14 residues. CDR1 and CDR2 (germline): MNHEY, SVGAGI. V was cut by 5 bases and J by 2 bases, with 13 bases left in between. In DNA form, the CDR3 reads TGTGCCAGCAGTCACCCTGGGAGAACCTACGAGCAGTACTTC. It yields the protein CASSHPGRTYEQYF.

This clonotype was detected ten times or more. V usage is TRBV27 and J usage is TRBJ2-2; 16 positions agree with TRBD2. CDR1 is MNHEY, CDR2 SMNVEV, per germline (reference sequence). After removal of 5 bases from V and 8 bases from J, the junction contained 14 bases not matched to a gene. The CDR3 extends over 19 amino acids. CDR3 sequence: CASSPSGLAGGPDAGELFF. CDR3 bases: TGTGCCAGCAGTCCCTCGGGACTAGCGGGAGGGCCGGATGCGGGGGAGCTGTTTTTT.

This clonotype was found many times. This rearrangement joins TRBV5-1 to TRBJ2-7, with D perhaps matching TRBD1 or TRBD2 (6 bases each). The CDR3 is made up of 15 amino acids. The germline CDR1 and CDR2 sequences are SGHRS and YFSETQ. V was shortened by 3 bases and J by 5 bases, with 18 bases between the two germline ends. The CDR3 spells CASSSLKAGGNEQYF. For the CDR3, the DNA is TGCGCCAGCAGCTCCCTCAAGGCCGGGGGCAACGAGCAGTACTTC.

This clonotype was counted many times. This chain links TRBV4-1 with TRBJ2-1; a possible D gene is TRBD1 (6 bases). Germline loops: CDR1 MGHRA, CDR2 YSYEKL. The CDR3 totals 17 residues. The V and J ends lost 0 bases and 6 bases respectively, with 18 bases between them. CDR3: CASSQERGQGRSNEQFF. CDR3 DNA: TGCGCCAGCAGCCAAGAAAGAGGCCAGGGGCGGAGCAATGAGCAGTTCTTC.

Ten or more counts support this clonotype. The rearrangement joins TRBV3-1 to TRBJ1-3; perhaps TRBD1 as D (6 bases). Germline values: CDR1 LGHDT, CDR2 YNNKEL (reference sequence). With 4 bases removed from V and 4 bases from J, the gap between germline ends came to 11 bases. The CDR3 length is 14 residues. The CDR3 DNA reads TGTGCCAGCAGCCGATTGGGACAAGGAAACACCATATATTTT. Residues: CASSRLGQGNTIYF.

This clonotype came up many times. The V and J genes are TRBV5-5 and TRBJ2-7; maybe TRBD2 (5 bases). Trimming stripped 4 bases from V and 3 bases from J, with 17 bases between. The CDR3 sequence is 15 residues long. Germline-derived CDR1 and CDR2 are SGHKS and YYEKEE (reference sequence). The CDR3, as DNA: TGTGCCAGCAGCCTTACACATTCGGACTTCTACGAGCAGTACTTC. Protein sequence: CASSLTHSDFYEQYF.

This clonotype was seen many times. The chain carries TRBV20-1 and TRBJ2-4; D gene ambiguous. Trimming shortened V by 6 bases and J by 0 bases, and 9 bases separated the two germline ends. Germline assignment: CDR1 DFQATT and CDR2 SNEGSKA (reference sequence). The CDR3 extends over 13 amino acids. The CDR3 DNA follows: TGCAGTGCCTTACGACTAGCCAAAAACATTCAGTACTTC. As protein: CSALRLAKNIQYF.

This clonotype occurred many times. The J gene is TRBJ2-1, the V gene TRBV28, with TRBD2 identical over 14 bases. The trim removed 1 base at V and 9 bases at J, leaving 2 bases unmatched. This CDR3 is 15 amino acids long. Per the germline V gene, CDR1 is MDHEN and CDR2 is SYDVKM. The CDR3 region is CASSLSGLAGGEQFF. In DNA form, the CDR3 reads TGTGCCAGCAGTTTATCCGGACTAGCGGGAGGTGAGCAGTTCTTC. Full variable domain (outside the CDR3, taken from reference TRBV28 and TRBJ2-1): DVKVTQSSRYLVKRTGEKVFLECVQDMDHENMFWYRQDPGLGLRLIYFSYDVKMKEKGDIPEGYSVSREKKERFSLILESASTNQTSMYLCASSLSGLAGGEQFFGPGTRLTVL.

The sample holds many counts of this clonotype. This rearrangement joins TRBV20-1 to TRBJ2-7; the match to TRBD2 covers 15 bases. The CDR3 spans 19 residues. Germline lookup yields CDR1 DFQATT and CDR2 SNEGSKA (reference sequence). The V and J ends lost 0 bases and 2 bases, in that order; junction bases with no gene match: 11. CDR3: CSARDFKPGLAGGPYEQYF. The CDR3 bases are TGCAGTGCTAGAGATTTCAAACCGGGACTAGCGGGGGGACCCTACGAGCAGTACTTC.

This clonotype was counted ten times or more. V gene TRBV3-1 combines with J gene TRBJ1-1; the D is unclear. Germline CDR1 is LGHDT and CDR2 is YNNKEL (reference sequence). V lost 1 base to trimming and J lost 4 bases, with 13 bases between them. This CDR3 has 15 residues. In DNA, the CDR3 is TGTGCCAGCAGCCAAGTACCCAGGTCGAGCACTGAAGCTTTCTTT. Residues: CASSQVPRSSTEAFF.

Ten or more counts support this clonotype. The chain employs TRBV2 and TRBJ1-6; 7 nucleotides match TRBD1. This CDR3 has 14 amino acids. Germline CDR1 SNHLY, CDR2 FYNNEI. V trimming: 4 bases; J trimming: 7 bases; junction bases outside the gene matches: 4. CDR3 sequence: CASSAGTANSPLHF. CDR3 in DNA: TGTGCCAGCAGTGCCGGGACAGCCAATTCACCCCTCCACTTT.

Many counts were recorded for this clonotype. The genes are TRBV5-1 and TRBJ2-6; possibly TRBD1 for D (6 bases). Trimming cost V 0 bases and J 2 bases, with 9 bases left between them. Germline CDR1 is SGHRS and CDR2 is YFSETQ. There are 16 residues in the CDR3. CDR3 sequence: CASSLDPGAGANVLTF. CDR3 sequence (DNA): TGCGCCAGCAGCTTGGACCCAGGGGCTGGGGCCAACGTCCTGACTTTC.

This clonotype was recorded many times. This sequence joins TRBV5-5 and TRBJ2-1, with D maybe TRBD1 (5 bases). The V gene's germline CDR1 is SGHKS and CDR2 YYEKEE (reference sequence). This CDR3 is built from 12 residues. The V end was cut by 1 base, the J end by 15 bases, with 14 bases between. In DNA form, the CDR3 reads TGTGCCAGCAGCTTGAACTCCTGGGGCGGGTTCTTC. It specifies CASSLNSWGGFF. Filled out from reference TRBV5-5 and TRBJ2-1, the complete variable domain reads DAGVTQSPTHLIKTRGQQVTLRCSPISGHKSVSWYQQVLGQGPQFIFQYYEKEERGRGNFPDRFSARQFPNYSSELNVNALLLGDSALYLCASSLNSWGGFFGPGTRLTVL.

This clonotype was seen ten or more times. The chain combines TRBV12-3 or TRBV12-4 with TRBJ1-2; 8 bases map to TRBD1. V shed 6 bases, J shed 14 bases, and the junction held 11 bases outside the gene matches. The CDR3 has 12 amino acids. CDR3: CASSVDRVIWTF. The CDR3 DNA reads as TGTGCCAGCAGCGTGGACAGGGTCATTTGGACCTTC.

This clonotype is labeled medium-sized. This sequence joins TRBV24-1 and TRBJ2-1; tentatively, D is TRBD1 (6 bases). There are 13 residues in the CDR3. V was cut by 4 bases and J by 10 bases, with 13 bases left in between. The germline V gene encodes CDR1 KGHDR and CDR2 SFDVKD. The chain's CDR3 is CATSEGSGDEQFF. The CDR3 DNA reads as TGTGCCACCAGTGAGGGCTCAGGGGACGAGCAGTTCTTC.